The T cell receptor (beta chain) described here comes from a study of shared clonotypes between healthy human individuals. Study-wide results and caveats: The study generally estimated greater richness for naive than memory subsets. The generation probabilities recorded for non-shared clonotypes fell below those of clonotypes shared by all four donors.

The CDR3 runs 17 residues. Per the germline V gene, CDR1 is SGHVS and CDR2 is FQNEAQ. The V end lost 1 base, the J end lost 2 bases, and 16 bases lay between the germline ends. It was CD45RO-negative cells, positively selected for CCR7, that made up naive CD8 cells, with terminally differentiated effector memory CD45RA+ cells excluded. A remark on this clone: What it recognizes is unknown.

TCRdb's table, derived via immunoSEQ multiplex PCR, lists solely in-frame clones and lacks some. The sample shows roughly 650,000 clones, about 96% of them seen only once. Sequenced: naive CD8+ T cells sorted from blood. The chain uses TRBV7-8 and TRBJ2-3; no clear D. The TCR comes from a woman between 25 and 40 years old in good health. CDR3 in amino acids: CASSLVSADPYTDTQYF. CDR3 nucleotides: TGTGCCAGCAGCTTAGTGTCTGCGGACCCCTACACAGATACGCAGTATTTT.